Below are 32 T cell receptor beta chains sequenced from a single sample in a study of blood T cells in healthy people across ages. PCR was performed a second time for about 6 to 12 cycles using a sample-barcoded 5' primer and a J-beta primer mix. TCRdb processed the 5' RACE reads anew with MiXCR; each CDR3 protein has one entry. The sample holds 1.8 million or so distinct CDR3 sequences, about two fifths seen once. Material: blood. These receptors originate from a human donor in good health.

The V call is TRBV12-3 or TRBV12-4, the J call TRBJ1-2, with 9 bases that match TRBD1. The CDR3 is made up of 14 amino acids. V dropped 6 bases and J dropped 4; count of bases not matched to a gene: 6. This CDR3 reads CASRSGTGFYGYTF. As DNA, the CDR3 is TGTGCCAGCAGATCCGGGACAGGGTTCTATGGCTACACCTTC.

The genes are TRBV4-3 and TRBJ1-2; 9 nucleotides align to TRBD1. With 3 bases clipped from V and 2 bases from J, the junction kept 4 bases outside the gene matches. The CDR3 totals 15 residues. Germline CDR1 reads LGHNA; CDR2 reads YSLEER. CDR3 bases: TGCGCCAGCAGCCACAGCGGGACAGGGAACTATGGCTACACCTTC. This sequence encodes CASSHSGTGNYGYTF.

J is TRBJ1-2 and V is TRBV7-2, with D possibly TRBD1 on 6 matching bases. Trimming removed 1 base at V and 3 bases at J, with 9 bases between. Germline-derived CDR1 and CDR2 are SGHTA and FQGNSA. CDR3 length equals 14 residues. The CDR3 DNA follows: TGTGCCAGCAGCTTAGATGCAGGGGACTATGGCTACACCTTC. It is translated as CASSLDAGDYGYTF. The entire variable domain, with the rest obtained from reference TRBV7-2 and TRBJ1-2, is as follows: GAGVSQSPSNKVTEKGKDVELRCDPISGHTALYWYRQSLGQGLEFLIYFQGNSAPDKSGLPSDRFSAERTGGSVSTLTIQRTQQEDSAVYLCASSLDAGDYGYTFGSGTRLTVV.

This clonotype was picked up a small number of times. V usage is TRBV7-2 and J usage is TRBJ2-1, with TRBD2 as a possible D gene (6 bases). Trimming shortened V by 5 bases and J by 8 bases, and 16 bases separated the two germline ends. The CDR3 has 14 residues. The germline CDR1 and CDR2 sequences are SGHTA and FQGNSA. CDR3 nucleotides: TGTGCCAGCAGCCCCGGAGGGGCTAGAGATGAGCAGTTCTTC. Protein: CASSPGGARDEQFF.

This chain connects TRBV24-1 to TRBJ2-3, with 8 bases lining up with TRBD2. The germline V gene encodes CDR1 KGHDR and CDR2 SFDVKD. The CDR3 contains 18 residues. Trimming cost V 5 bases and J 2 bases; bases outside gene matches: 14. The CDR3 loop reads CATSGYRLARGDTDTQYF. The CDR3 DNA reads TGTGCCACCAGTGGTTATCGACTAGCGCGGGGGGACACAGATACGCAGTATTTT.

The V gene is TRBV20-1, the J gene TRBJ1-1, with D maybe TRBD1 (5 bases). Germline values: CDR1 DFQATT, CDR2 SNEGSKA (reference sequence). V was cut by 3 bases and J by 1 base, with 15 bases left in between. The CDR3 runs 15 residues. CDR3 nucleotides: TGCAGTGCTAGGATATGGGACGGGCAGAACACTGAAGCTTTCTTT. Its translation is CSARIWDGQNTEAFF.

This clonotype was picked up a small number of times. V and J are TRBV29-1 and TRBJ2-5, with 9 nucleotides matching TRBD2. V shed 5 bases, J shed 7 bases, and the junction held 11 bases outside the gene matches. Germline V gene sequence: CDR1 SQVTM, CDR2 ANQGSEA. The CDR3 totals 14 residues. In DNA form, the CDR3 reads TGCAGCGTTCGTGATAGCGGGGGCCTAGGGACCCAGTACTTC. It codes for CSVRDSGGLGTQYF.

There are a few counts of this clonotype. The chain recombines TRBV30 with TRBJ1-2; D gene unclear. The CDR3 sequence is 12 residues long. Germline CDR1 reads GTSNPN; CDR2 reads SVGIG (reference sequence). V was shortened by 4 bases and J by 0 bases, with 6 bases between the two germline ends. The CDR3 sequence: CAWTATNYGYTF. In DNA form, the CDR3 reads TGTGCCTGGACGGCCACTAACTATGGCTACACCTTC.

The chain links TRBV7-9 to TRBJ2-5; TRBD1 agrees at 8 bases. This CDR3 has 13 residues. The junction had 5 bases not matched to a gene; V was cut back by 5 bases and J by 6 bases. Germline values: CDR1 SEHNR, CDR2 FQNEAQ (reference sequence). The CDR3 here is CASSRTGTKTQYF. In nucleotides, the CDR3 is TGTGCCAGCAGCAGGACAGGGACAAAGACCCAGTACTTC.

A few counts support this clonotype. The rearrangement joins TRBV9 to TRBJ1-4; possible D gene TRBD1, 6 bases. The CDR3 is 16 amino acids. The germline V gene has CDR1 SGDLS and CDR2 YYNGEE. Between the trimmed V and J ends, which lost 3 bases and 8 bases, there was a span of 20 bases. The CDR3 region has the DNA TGTGCCAGCAGCGAACCCAGGGGACCTTACCCCGAAAAACTGTTTTTT. Protein product: CASSEPRGPYPEKLFF. Drawing the rest from reference TRBV9 and TRBJ1-4, the complete variable domain is DSGVTQTPKHLITATGQRVTLRCSPRSGDLSVYWYQQSLDQGLQFLIQYYNGEERAKGNILERFSAQQFPDLHSELNLSSLELGDSALYFCASSEPRGPYPEKLFFGSGTQLSVL.

The chain recombines TRBV12-3 or TRBV12-4 with TRBJ2-3; 10 bases match TRBD2. The length of the CDR3 is 17 residues. V lost 3 bases to trimming and J lost 6 bases; unmatched junction nucleotides: 12. CDR3 residues: CASSFPWISGRPDTQYF. The CDR3 region has the DNA TGTGCCAGCAGTTTCCCCTGGATTAGCGGGAGGCCTGATACGCAGTATTTT.

V and J are TRBV11-2 and TRBJ2-4, with D possibly being TRBD1 (6 bases). Germline assignment: CDR1 SGHAT and CDR2 FQNNGV. This CDR3 spans 13 amino acids. Deletions cut 8 bases from V and 0 bases from J, with 8 bases between. The CDR3 is CASRTVAKNIQYF. The CDR3 DNA sequence: TGTGCCAGCCGGACAGTAGCCAAAAACATTCAGTACTTC. Filled out from reference TRBV11-2 and TRBJ2-4, the complete variable domain reads EAGVAQSPRYKIIEKRQSVAFWCNPISGHATLYWYQQILGQGPKLLIQFQNNGVVDDSQLPKDRFSAERLKGVDSTLKIQPAKLEDSAVYLCASRTVAKNIQYFGAGTRLSVL.

This clonotype has just a few counts. The V gene is TRBV6-2 or TRBV6-3, the J gene TRBJ2-7; D not resolved. Germline V lookup: CDR1 MNHEY, CDR2 SVGEGT. V lost 5 bases to trimming and J lost 2 bases, with 10 bases between them. This CDR3 has 13 amino acids. The CDR3 DNA is TGTGCCAGCAGTGTCCCTAGACCCTACGAGCAGTACTTC. This codes for CASSVPRPYEQYF.

This clonotype came up many times. J is TRBJ2-1 and V is TRBV28, with D hard to call. The CDR3 runs to 13 residues. The germline V and J ends were trimmed by 5 bases and 3 bases, with 8 bases remaining between them. Germline-derived CDR1 and CDR2 are MDHEN and SYDVKM. CDR3 region: CASSPADYNEQFF. The CDR3 nucleotides read TGTGCCAGCAGTCCAGCTGACTACAATGAGCAGTTCTTC.

The genes are TRBV7-9 and TRBJ1-2; a possible D gene is TRBD1 (5 bases). V dropped 3 bases and J dropped 0 bases, with 11 bases sitting between them. The germline V gene has CDR1 SEHNR and CDR2 FQNEAQ (reference sequence). This CDR3 spans 15 amino acids. CDR3 sequence reads: CASSLAGTPNYGYTF. The CDR3 DNA sequence: TGTGCCAGCAGCTTGGCCGGGACGCCTAACTATGGCTACACCTTC.

This clonotype came up a few times. The chain uses TRBV7-9 and TRBJ1-4, with D hard to call. Germline V gene sequence: CDR1 SEHNR, CDR2 FQNEAQ (reference sequence). Trimming left V 2 bases short and J 6 bases short, with 10 bases between. The CDR3 is 14 amino acids. The CDR3 spells CASSLRTEDEKLFF. CDR3 DNA: TGTGCCAGCAGCTTAAGGACTGAGGATGAAAAACTGTTTTTT.

This clonotype was picked up a small number of times. The rearrangement joins TRBV20-1 to TRBJ2-7; D unclear. The germline CDR1 and CDR2 sequences are DFQATT and SNEGSKA (reference sequence). Trimming cost V 3 bases and J 3 bases, with 12 bases left between them. The CDR3 runs 13 residues. The CDR3 nucleotides read TGCAGTGCTAGGCGGCAGTCCCACTACGAGCAGTACTTC. Encoded protein: CSARRQSHYEQYF.

In nucleotides, the CDR3 is TGTGCCAGCAGCTGGACAGGGTTGAATTCACCCCTCCACTTT. This translates into CASSWTGLNSPLHF. The V and J genes are TRBV7-9 and TRBJ1-6; 8 bases are a match to TRBD1. Trimming removed 4 bases from V and 7 bases from J; junction bases left unmatched: 3. This CDR3 region has 14 residues. Looked up from germline, CDR1 is SEHNR and CDR2 is FQNEAQ (reference sequence).

Comment on this clonotype: At one of its ends the junction is not consistent with the germline gene, which may arise from a read error. V gene TRBV7-3 combines with J gene TRBJ2-7; D ambiguous. The CDR3 consists of 13 residues. The germline CDR1 and CDR2 sequences are SGHTA and FQGTGA. CDR3 sequence: CASSFEASYEQCF. CDR3 sequence (DNA): TGTGCCAGCAGCTTCGAGGCGTCCTACGAGCAGTGCTTC.

A note on this clonotype: A read error may account for a junction end that differs from germline. This chain's CDR3 is CNVEGKVRGQNEQFF. The CDR3 region has the DNA TGCAACGTTGAAGGGAAGGTCAGGGGGCAAAATGAGCAGTTCTTC. The chain employs TRBV29-1 and TRBJ2-1; 8 nucleotides line up with TRBD1. CDR1 SQVTM and CDR2 ANQGSEA come from the germline V gene. The CDR3 is 15 residues long.

This clonotype was picked up many times. The chain has TRBV6-5 and TRBJ2-1; TRBD2 might be the D (7 bases). There are 15 residues in the CDR3. Germline V gene lookup returns CDR1 MNHEY and CDR2 SVGAGI. V was cut by 0 bases and J by 7 bases, with 13 bases left in between. Written as DNA, the CDR3 is TGTGCCAGCAGTTACTCCGGGGGGCCGGGAAATGAGCAGTTCTTC. It encodes CASSYSGGPGNEQFF.

In its sample, this clonotype was seen a few times. The chain recombines TRBV7-2 with TRBJ1-1, with D tentatively TRBD1 (5 bases). Germline lookup yields CDR1 SGHTA and CDR2 FQGNSA. This CDR3 spans 15 amino acids. The V gene lost 5 bases and the J gene lost 1 base, with 14 bases spanning the gap. CDR3 loop: CASSPRGGANTEAFF. CDR3 in DNA: TGTGCCAGCAGCCCCCGGGGAGGGGCGAACACTGAAGCTTTCTTT.

The gene calls are TRBV9 and TRBJ1-2; D ambiguous. The CDR3 extends over 12 amino acids. With 0 bases removed from V and 8 bases from J, the gap between germline ends came to 8 bases. From germline, CDR1 is SGDLS and CDR2 YYNGEE. As DNA, the CDR3 is TGTGCCAGCAGCGTAGAGGACGGGGGCTACACCTTC. Translation gives CASSVEDGGYTF.

This chain links TRBV5-1 with TRBJ1-2, with TRBD1 matching over 7 bases. This CDR3 comprises 14 residues. V was clipped by 5 bases and J by 8 bases; unmatched bases: 12. The germline CDR1 and CDR2 sequences are SGHRS and YFSETQ. CDR3 sequence reads: CASRYTTGSSGYTF. DNA of the CDR3: TGCGCCAGCAGATACACGACAGGGTCGTCGGGCTACACCTTC.

This chain connects TRBV7-2 to TRBJ2-3; D is unresolved. CDR1 is SGHTA, CDR2 FQGNSA, per germline. V was pared by 2 bases and J by 2 bases, with 14 bases between. The CDR3 runs to 16 residues. CDR3: CTSSLRRQRLTDTQYF. CDR3 bases: TGTACCAGCAGCTTAAGAAGGCAGAGGCTCACAGATACGCAGTATTTT.

This clonotype was seen more than once but under ten times. The rearrangement uses TRBV5-6 and TRBJ2-5; maybe TRBD2 (6 bases). The better agreement between TRBJ2-7 and the DNA end casts doubt on the J call. The CDR3 extends over 14 amino acids. The V gene's germline CDR1 is SGHDT and CDR2 YYEEEE. Here the CDR3 DNA reads TGTGCCAGCAGCTTGGTCCAACCCGGGGGCGAGCAGTACTTC. Translation: CASSLVQPGGEQYF.

V usage is TRBV7-2 and J usage is TRBJ2-7; 10 bases match TRBD1. V lost 4 bases and J lost 1; bases outside the gene matches: 7. CDR1 SGHTA and CDR2 FQGNSA come from the germline V gene. This CDR3 spans 16 amino acids. CDR3 coding DNA: TGTGCCAGCAGCTCATCCGGGACAGGGGAGTCCTACGAGCAGTACTTC. Residues: CASSSSGTGESYEQYF.

This clonotype was seen a few times. V usage is TRBV4-2 and J usage is TRBJ1-2; tentatively, D is TRBD1 (6 bases). Trimming cost V 0 bases and J 8 bases, with 13 bases left between them. This CDR3 has 14 residues. The V gene's germline CDR1 is LGHNA and CDR2 YNFKEQ. CDR3 nucleotides: TGTGCCAGCAGCCAAGAGACAGGCCTTAGGGGCTACACCTTC. It yields the protein CASSQETGLRGYTF.

The gene calls are TRBV29-1 and TRBJ2-3, with no clear D. The V end lost 2 bases, the J end lost 3 bases, and 6 bases lay between the germline ends. The CDR3 has 12 residues. CDR1 is SQVTM, CDR2 ANQGSEA, per germline. This CDR3 is CSVEQLTDTQYF. The CDR3, as DNA: TGCAGCGTTGAACAGCTTACAGATACGCAGTATTTT.

This clonotype was detected only a few times. The junction shows a germline mismatch at one end, possibly a read error. The CDR3 loop reads CASSLATSGYNERFF. For the CDR3, the DNA is TGTGCCAGCAGCTTGGCGACTAGCGGGTACAATGAGCGGTTCTTC. The chain recombines TRBV7-2 with TRBJ2-1; TRBD2 matches at 10 bases. The CDR3 length is 15 residues. Germline-derived CDR1 and CDR2 are SGHTA and FQGNSA. The full variable domain, in which reference TRBV7-2 and TRBJ2-1 provide the parts outside the CDR3, is GAGVSQSPSNKVTEKGKDVELRCDPISGHTALYWYRQSLGQGLEFLIYFQGNSAPDKSGLPSDRFSAERTGGSVSTLTIQRTQQEDSAVYLCASSLATSGYNERFFGPGTRLTVL.

This clonotype showed up just a few times. The V gene is TRBV2, the J gene TRBJ1-2; TRBD1 agrees at 7 bases. This CDR3 comprises 12 residues. From germline, CDR1 is SNHLY and CDR2 FYNNEI. V dropped 9 bases and J dropped 3; count of bases not matched to a gene: 4. The CDR3 DNA sequence: TGTGCCAGAACAGGGGTGGACTATGGCTACACCTTC. Translating it yields CARTGVDYGYTF.

This clonotype has a single count. This chain joins TRBV20-1 and TRBJ2-3; 7 bases align to TRBD2. The CDR3 runs 15 residues. The germline CDR1 and CDR2 sequences are DFQATT and SNEGSKA (reference sequence). Trimming removed 4 bases from V and 0 bases from J; junction bases left unmatched: 7. The CDR3 DNA is TGCAGTGCTAAAGCGGGAAGAGCTAGCACAGATACGCAGTATTTT. Its translation is CSAKAGRASTDTQYF.